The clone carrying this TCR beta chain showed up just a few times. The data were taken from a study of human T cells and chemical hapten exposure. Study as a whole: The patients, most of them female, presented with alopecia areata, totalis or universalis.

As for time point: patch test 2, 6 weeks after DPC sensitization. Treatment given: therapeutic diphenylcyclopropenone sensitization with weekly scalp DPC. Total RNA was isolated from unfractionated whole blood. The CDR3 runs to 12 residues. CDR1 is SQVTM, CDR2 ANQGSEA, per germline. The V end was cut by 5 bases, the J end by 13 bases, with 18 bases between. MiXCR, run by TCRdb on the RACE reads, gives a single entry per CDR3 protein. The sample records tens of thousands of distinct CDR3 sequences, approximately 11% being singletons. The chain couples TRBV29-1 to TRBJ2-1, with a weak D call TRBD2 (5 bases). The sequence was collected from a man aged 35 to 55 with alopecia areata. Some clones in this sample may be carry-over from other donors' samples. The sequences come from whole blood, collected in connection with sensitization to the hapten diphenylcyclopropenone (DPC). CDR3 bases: TGCAGCGTTCGGCGGGCGAACAAGGAACAGTTCTTC. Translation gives CSVRRANKEQFF.